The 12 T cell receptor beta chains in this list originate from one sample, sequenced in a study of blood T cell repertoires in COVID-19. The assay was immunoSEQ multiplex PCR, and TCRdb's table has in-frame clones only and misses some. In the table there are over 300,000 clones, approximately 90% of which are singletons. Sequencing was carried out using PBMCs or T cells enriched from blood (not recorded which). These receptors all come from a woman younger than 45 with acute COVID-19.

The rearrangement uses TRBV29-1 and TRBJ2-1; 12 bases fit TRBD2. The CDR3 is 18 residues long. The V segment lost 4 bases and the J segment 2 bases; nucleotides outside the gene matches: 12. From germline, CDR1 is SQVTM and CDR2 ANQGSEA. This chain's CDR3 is CSVGRTSGTTTTYNEQFF. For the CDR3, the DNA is TGCAGCGTTGGTCGGACTAGCGGGACCACCACGACCTACAATGAGCAGTTCTTC.

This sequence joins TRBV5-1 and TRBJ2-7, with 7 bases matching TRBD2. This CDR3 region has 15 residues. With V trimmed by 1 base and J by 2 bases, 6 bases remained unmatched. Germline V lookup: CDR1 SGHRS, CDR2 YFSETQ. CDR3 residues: CASSLSGGGTYEQYF. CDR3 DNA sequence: TGCGCCAGCAGCTTGTCGGGCGGGGGTACCTACGAGCAGTACTTC. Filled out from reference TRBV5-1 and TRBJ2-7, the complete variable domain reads KAGVTQTPRYLIKTRGQQVTLSCSPISGHRSVSWYQQTPGQGLQFLFEYFSETQRNKGNFPGRFSGRQFSNSRSEMNVSTLELGDSALYLCASSLSGGGTYEQYFGPGTRLTVT.

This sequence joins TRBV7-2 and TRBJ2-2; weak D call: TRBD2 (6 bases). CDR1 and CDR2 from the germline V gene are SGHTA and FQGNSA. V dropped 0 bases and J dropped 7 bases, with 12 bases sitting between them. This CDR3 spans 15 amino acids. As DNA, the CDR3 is TGTGCCAGCAGCTTAGCCCCGGGGGAAGTCGGGGAGCTGTTTTTT. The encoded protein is CASSLAPGEVGELFF.

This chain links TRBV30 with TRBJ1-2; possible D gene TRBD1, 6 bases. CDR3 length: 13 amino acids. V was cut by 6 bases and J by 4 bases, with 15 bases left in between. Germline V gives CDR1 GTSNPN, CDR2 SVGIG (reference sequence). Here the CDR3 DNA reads TGTGCCTGTAGACAGGCTGCGGGCTATGGCTACACCTTC. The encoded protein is CACRQAAGYGYTF.

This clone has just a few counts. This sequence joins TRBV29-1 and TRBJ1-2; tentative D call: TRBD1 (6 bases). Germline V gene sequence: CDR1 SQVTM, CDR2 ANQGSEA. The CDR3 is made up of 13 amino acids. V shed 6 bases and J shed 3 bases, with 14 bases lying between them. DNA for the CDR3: TGCAGCGTAGAACAGGGTTTTGACTATGGCTACACCTTC. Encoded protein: CSVEQGFDYGYTF.

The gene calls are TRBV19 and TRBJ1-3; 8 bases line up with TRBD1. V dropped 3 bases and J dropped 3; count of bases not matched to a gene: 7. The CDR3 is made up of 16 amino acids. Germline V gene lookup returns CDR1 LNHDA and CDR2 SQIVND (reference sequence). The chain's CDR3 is CASSMDTGGDGNTIYF. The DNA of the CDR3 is TGTGCCAGTAGTATGGATACAGGGGGGGATGGAAACACCATATATTTT.

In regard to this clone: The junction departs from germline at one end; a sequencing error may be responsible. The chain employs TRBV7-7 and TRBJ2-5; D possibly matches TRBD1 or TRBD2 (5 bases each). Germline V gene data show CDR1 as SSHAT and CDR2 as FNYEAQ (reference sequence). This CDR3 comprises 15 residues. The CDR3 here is CASSVAIQGQETQYF. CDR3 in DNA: TGTGCCAGCAGCGTAGCGATTCAGGGTCAAGAGACCCAGTACTTC.

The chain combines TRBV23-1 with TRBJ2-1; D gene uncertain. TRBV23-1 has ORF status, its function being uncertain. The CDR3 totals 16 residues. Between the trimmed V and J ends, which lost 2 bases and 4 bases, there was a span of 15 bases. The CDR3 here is CASSQHVLALYNEQFF. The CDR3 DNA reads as TGCGCCAGCAGTCAACACGTCTTAGCTCTGTACAATGAGCAGTTCTTC.

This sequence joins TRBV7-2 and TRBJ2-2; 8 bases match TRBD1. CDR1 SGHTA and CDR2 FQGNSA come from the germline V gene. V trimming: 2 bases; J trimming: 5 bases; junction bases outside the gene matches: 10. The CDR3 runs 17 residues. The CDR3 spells CASSLTVEQGVTGELFF. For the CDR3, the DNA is TGTGCCAGCAGCTTAACGGTCGAACAGGGGGTTACCGGGGAGCTGTTTTTT.

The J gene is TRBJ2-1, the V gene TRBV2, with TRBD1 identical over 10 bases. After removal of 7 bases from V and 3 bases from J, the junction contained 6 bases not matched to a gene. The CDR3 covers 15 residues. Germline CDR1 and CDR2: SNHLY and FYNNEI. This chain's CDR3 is CASIRQGASYNEQFF. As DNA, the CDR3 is TGTGCCAGCATTCGACAGGGGGCGAGCTACAATGAGCAGTTCTTC.

The CDR3 sequence is CASSVQQGNTGELFF. In DNA form, the CDR3 reads TGTGCCAGCAGCGTACAGCAGGGGAACACCGGGGAGCTGTTTTTT. V is TRBV9 and J is TRBJ2-2; a possible D gene is TRBD1 (5 bases). The V end lost 1 base, the J end lost 1 base, and 8 bases lay between the germline ends. The CDR3 has 15 residues. CDR1 and CDR2 from the germline V gene are SGDLS and YYNGEE. The whole variable domain, filled in from reference TRBV9 and TRBJ2-2, reads DSGVTQTPKHLITATGQRVTLRCSPRSGDLSVYWYQQSLDQGLQFLIQYYNGEERAKGNILERFSAQQFPDLHSELNLSSLELGDSALYFCASSVQQGNTGELFFGEGSRLTVL.

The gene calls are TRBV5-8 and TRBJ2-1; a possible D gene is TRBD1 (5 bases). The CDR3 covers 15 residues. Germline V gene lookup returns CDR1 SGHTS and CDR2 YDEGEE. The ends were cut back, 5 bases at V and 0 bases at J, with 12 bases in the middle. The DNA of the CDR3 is TGTGCCAGCAGTCCACAGGTGAGCTCCTACAATGAGCAGTTCTTC. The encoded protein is CASSPQVSSYNEQFF.